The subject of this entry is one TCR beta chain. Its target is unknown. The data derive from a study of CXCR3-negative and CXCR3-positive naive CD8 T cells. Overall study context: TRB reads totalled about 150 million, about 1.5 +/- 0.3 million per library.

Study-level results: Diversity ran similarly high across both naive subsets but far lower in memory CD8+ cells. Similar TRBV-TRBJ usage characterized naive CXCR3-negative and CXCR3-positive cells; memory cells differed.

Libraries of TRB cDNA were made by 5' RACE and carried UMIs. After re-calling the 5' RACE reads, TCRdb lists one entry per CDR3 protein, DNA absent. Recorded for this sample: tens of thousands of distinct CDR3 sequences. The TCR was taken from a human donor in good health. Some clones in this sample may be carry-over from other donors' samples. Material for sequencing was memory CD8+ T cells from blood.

CDR3 loop: CASSRNRDSPLDF. The chain joins TRBV4-3 to TRBJ2-7; TCRdb's D call of TRBD1 is untestable without DNA. Germline CDR1 reads LGHNA; CDR2 reads YSLEER. The CDR3 spans 13 residues.